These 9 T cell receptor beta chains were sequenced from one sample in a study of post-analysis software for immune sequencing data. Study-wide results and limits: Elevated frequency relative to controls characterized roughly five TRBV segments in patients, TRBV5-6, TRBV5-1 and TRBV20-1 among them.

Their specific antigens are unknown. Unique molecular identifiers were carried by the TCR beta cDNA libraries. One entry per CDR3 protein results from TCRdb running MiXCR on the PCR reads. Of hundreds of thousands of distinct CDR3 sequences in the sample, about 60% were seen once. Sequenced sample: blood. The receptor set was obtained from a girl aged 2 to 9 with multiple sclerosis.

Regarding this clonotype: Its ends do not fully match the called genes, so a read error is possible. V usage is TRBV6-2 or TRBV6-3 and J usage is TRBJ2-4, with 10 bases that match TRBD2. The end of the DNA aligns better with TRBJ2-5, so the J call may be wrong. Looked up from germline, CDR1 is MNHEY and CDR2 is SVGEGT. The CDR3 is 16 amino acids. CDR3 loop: CGSSYLERGGWETQYF. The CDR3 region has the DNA TGTGGCAGCAGTTACCTAGAGCGGGGGGGCTGGGAGACCCAGTACTTC.

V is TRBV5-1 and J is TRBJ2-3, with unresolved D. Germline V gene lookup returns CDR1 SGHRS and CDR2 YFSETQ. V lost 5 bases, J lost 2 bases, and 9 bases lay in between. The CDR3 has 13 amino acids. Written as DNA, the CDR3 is TGCGCCAGCAGGATACCCACCACAGATACGCAGTATTTT. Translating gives CASRIPTTDTQYF.

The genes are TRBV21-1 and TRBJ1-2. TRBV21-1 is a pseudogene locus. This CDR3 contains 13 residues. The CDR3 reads CASSRHRDFLYTF. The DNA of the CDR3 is TGCGCCAGCAGCAGGCATCGGGACTTCCTCTACACCTTC.

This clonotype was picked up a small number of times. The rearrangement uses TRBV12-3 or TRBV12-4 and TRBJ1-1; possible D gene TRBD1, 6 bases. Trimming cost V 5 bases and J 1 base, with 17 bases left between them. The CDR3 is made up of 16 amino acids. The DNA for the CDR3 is TGTGCCAGCAGTCCAGGGGAGGGCTCTCCGAACACTGAAGCTTTCTTT. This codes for CASSPGEGSPNTEAFF.

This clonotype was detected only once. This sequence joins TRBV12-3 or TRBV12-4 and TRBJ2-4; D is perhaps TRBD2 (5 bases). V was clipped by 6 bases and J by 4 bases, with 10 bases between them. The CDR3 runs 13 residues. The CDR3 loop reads CASRNSAKNIQYF. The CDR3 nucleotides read TGTGCCAGCAGAAATAGCGCAAAAAACATTCAGTACTTC.

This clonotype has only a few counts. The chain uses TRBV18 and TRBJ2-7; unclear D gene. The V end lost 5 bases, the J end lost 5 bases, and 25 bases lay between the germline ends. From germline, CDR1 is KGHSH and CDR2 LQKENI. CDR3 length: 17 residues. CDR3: CASSSSPAEPPANEQYF. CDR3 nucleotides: TGTGCCAGCTCATCCTCGCCGGCGGAACCACCGGCGAACGAGCAGTACTTC.

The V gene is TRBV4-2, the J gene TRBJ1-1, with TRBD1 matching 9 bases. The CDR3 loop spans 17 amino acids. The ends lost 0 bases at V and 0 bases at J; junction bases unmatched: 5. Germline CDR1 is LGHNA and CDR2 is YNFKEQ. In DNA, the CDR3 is TGTGCCAGCAGCCAAGATGACAGGGGGGGAATGAACACTGAAGCTTTCTTT. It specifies CASSQDDRGGMNTEAFF.

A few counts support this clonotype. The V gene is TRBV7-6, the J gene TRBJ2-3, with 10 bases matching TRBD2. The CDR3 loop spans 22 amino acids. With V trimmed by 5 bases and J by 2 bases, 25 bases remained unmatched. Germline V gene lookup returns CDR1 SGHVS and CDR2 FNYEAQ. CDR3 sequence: CASSPRGVPSPFSGGPTDTQYF. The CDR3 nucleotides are TGTGCCAGCAGCCCAAGAGGCGTGCCTTCCCCTTTTAGCGGGGGGCCCACAGATACGCAGTATTTT. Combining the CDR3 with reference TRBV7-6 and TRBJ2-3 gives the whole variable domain GAGVSQSPRYKVTKRGQDVALRCDPISGHVSLYWYRQALGQGPEFLTYFNYEAQQDKSGLPNDRFSAERPEGSISTLTIQRTEQRDSAMYRCASSPRGVPSPFSGGPTDTQYFGPGTRLTVL.

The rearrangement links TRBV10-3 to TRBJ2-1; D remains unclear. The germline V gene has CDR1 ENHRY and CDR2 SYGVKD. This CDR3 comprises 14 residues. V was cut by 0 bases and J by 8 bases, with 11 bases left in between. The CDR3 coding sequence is TGTGCCATCAGTGAGTCGCCACCCAAGGATGAGCAGTTCTTC. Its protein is CAISESPPKDEQFF.